This TCR beta chain was recovered during a study of blood T cell repertoires in COVID-19. Study-level information: Acute and convalescent COVID-19 specimens originated in the United States, Italy and Spain. T cells, B-cell-depleted T cells, or PBMCs supplied cDNA or gDNA.

In this sample, this clone turned up a few times. This CDR3 comprises 11 residues. Germline values: CDR1 KGHSH, CDR2 LQKENI. V was pared by 4 bases and J by 7 bases, with 5 bases between. As processed by the authors: Amplifying reference gene primers gave estimates of nucleated cell counts. Sequenced by immunoSEQ multiplex PCR; TCRdb stores in-frame clones only, minus some. V and J calls and clone size are as listed in that table; D and trimming were resolved from the DNA. In the table there are 250,000 or so clones, 89% of which are singletons. The V and J genes are TRBV18 and TRBJ2-1; no reliable D call. The specimen was peripheral blood. This sequence was found in a woman between 40 and 50 years old who had recovered from COVID-19. The CDR3 sequence is CASSRQNEQFF. CDR3 nucleotide sequence: TGTGCCAGCTCACGGCAGAATGAGCAGTTCTTC.